This T cell receptor beta chain was sequenced during a study of PD-L1 blockade in urothelial cancer. Study summary: Blood yielded a median of around 150,000 T cells per sample. Findings and caveats of the study: Blood TCR clonality below the median before treatment was a predictor of better survival.

The data were produced by immunoSEQ multiplex PCR, yet TCRdb's version contains in-frame clones alone and is incomplete. Among 38,000 or so clones listed, roughly 82% were seen once. The V and J ends lost 3 bases and 3 bases respectively, with 15 bases between them. The CDR3 has 15 amino acids. Germline assignment: CDR1 KGHSH and CDR2 LQKENI. On this clone itself: Its antigen is not known.

Time point in this sample: peripheral blood 6 weeks after treatment start. The sequence was collected from a man aged 35 to 55 with urothelial cancer. This chain uses TRBV18 with TRBJ2-7; maybe TRBD2 (5 bases). Here the sequenced sample was PBMCs, taken around atezolizumab (anti-PD-L1) treatment. CDR3 protein: CASSPGGWFSYEQYF. In DNA, the CDR3 is TGTGCCAGCTCACCGGGCGGGTGGTTCAGCTACGAGCAGTACTTC.